These 30 T cell receptor beta chains came from one sample sequenced in a study of T cell responses to AZD1222 COVID-19 vaccine (dated by TCRdb to the early 2020s). Library preparation was by the immunoSEQ multiplex PCR assay. Not all clones reach the TCRdb copy of this immuneACCESS table, which keeps in-frame sequences only. Checked studies attribute under half of the gap to unresolved V genes and leave the rest unexplained. The sample profile shows about 92,000 clones; roughly 88% of them were found once. Together, the top ten hold over 20% of the sample. The time point tag for this specimen amounts to: baseline before first vaccination. This material consisted of peripheral blood, taken on day 0 of AZD1222 vaccination. The receptors stem from an adult in good health.

The genes are TRBV7-3 and TRBJ2-7; no definite D call. CDR3 length: 14 residues. Germline CDR1 is SGHTA and CDR2 is FQGTGA. Trimming cost V 4 bases and J 8 bases, with 18 bases left between them. The CDR3 protein is CASSSRITSDQQYF. CDR3 bases: TGTGCCAGCAGCTCAAGAATTACCTCCGACCAGCAGTACTTC.

CDR3 loop: CASSPLRGGGYTF. The CDR3, as DNA: TGTGCCAGCAGCCCCTTAAGGGGGGGCGGCTACACCTTC. This chain links TRBV12-3 or TRBV12-4 with TRBJ1-2; a weak D match, TRBD1 (6 bases). The ends were cut back, 6 bases at V and 8 bases at J, with 16 bases in the middle. The CDR3 is 13 residues long.

CDR3 region: CASSLGRGRAGNTIYF. CDR3 in DNA: TGTGCCAGCAGCTTAGGTCGGGGCAGGGCTGGAAACACCATATATTTT. The chain links TRBV11-2 to TRBJ1-3; perhaps TRBD1 as D (5 bases). CDR3 length: 16 amino acids. The germline V and J ends were trimmed by 1 base and 2 bases, with 12 bases remaining between them. Germline assignment: CDR1 SGHAT and CDR2 FQNNGV.

This chain uses TRBV2 with TRBJ2-3; TRBD2 matches 15 bases. Per germline, CDR1 SNHLY and CDR2 FYNNEI. V was clipped by 4 bases and J by 3 bases; unmatched bases: 2. This CDR3 comprises 16 residues. The CDR3 sequence: CASSVGLAGGTDTQYF. In nucleotides, the CDR3 is TGTGCCAGCAGTGTGGGACTAGCGGGGGGTACAGATACGCAGTATTTT.

The V call is TRBV27, the J call TRBJ1-2; 9 bases line up with TRBD1. Unmatched junction bases numbered 2, after V lost 4 bases and J lost 2 bases. From germline, CDR1 is MNHEY and CDR2 SMNVEV (reference sequence). The CDR3 length is 14 residues. The CDR3 nucleotides are TGTGCCAGCAGTTATACAGGGGGCAACTATGGCTACACCTTC. Amino acid sequence: CASSYTGGNYGYTF.

The chain employs TRBV7-3 and TRBJ1-1; 9 bases map to TRBD1. There are 15 residues in the CDR3. The germline V gene has CDR1 SGHTA and CDR2 FQGTGA. V shed 5 bases and J 7 bases; nucleotides not matched to a gene: 11. The chain's CDR3 is CASSLYRGRGDEAFF. For the CDR3, the DNA is TGTGCCAGCAGCCTCTACAGGGGGCGAGGTGATGAAGCTTTCTTT.

The chain couples TRBV5-1 to TRBJ2-6; D tentatively reads TRBD1 or TRBD2 (5 bases each). The CDR3 spans 18 residues. V dropped 4 bases and J dropped 4 bases, with 21 bases sitting between them. Germline V CDR1 and CDR2: SGHRS, YFSETQ. The CDR3 spells CASSKGLWGSTGANVLTF. The CDR3 DNA sequence: TGCGCCAGCAGCAAGGGCCTCTGGGGGAGTACCGGGGCCAACGTCCTGACTTTC. Full variable domain (missing parts from reference TRBV5-1 and TRBJ2-6): KAGVTQTPRYLIKTRGQQVTLSCSPISGHRSVSWYQQTPGQGLQFLFEYFSETQRNKGNFPGRFSGRQFSNSRSEMNVSTLELGDSALYLCASSKGLWGSTGANVLTFGAGSRLTVL.

This clone appeared a single time. V is TRBV3-1 (or the pseudogene TRBV3-2) and J is TRBJ1-4, with D unclear. V gave up 0 bases and J gave up 0 bases, with 8 bases separating them. The CDR3 length is 16 residues. Per the germline V gene, CDR1 is LGHDT and CDR2 is YNNKEL (reference sequence). CDR3 residues: CASSQERPATNEKLFF. The DNA for the CDR3 is TGTGCCAGCAGCCAAGAGAGACCTGCAACTAATGAAAAACTGTTTTTT.

The chain joins TRBV28 to TRBJ2-2, with TRBD1 matching over 7 bases. Germline CDR1 and CDR2: MDHEN and SYDVKM. The CDR3 extends over 16 amino acids. V dropped 4 bases and J dropped 4; count of bases not matched to a gene: 9. In nucleotides, the CDR3 is TGTGCCAGCAGTTCCCCTGACAGGGTCGGCACCGGGGAGCTGTTTTTT. Translated: CASSSPDRVGTGELFF.

The chain uses TRBV28 and TRBJ2-7, with 10 nucleotides matching TRBD2. Germline lookup yields CDR1 MDHEN and CDR2 SYDVKM. The CDR3 runs 14 residues. The CDR3 DNA sequence: TGTGTTAGCGGGGGGTCCAGGGCGAGTTACGAGCAGTACTTC. Amino acid sequence: CVSGGSRASYEQYF.

The V call is TRBV10-1, the J call TRBJ2-7, with 9 nucleotides matching TRBD1. The V segment lost 0 bases and the J segment 3 bases; nucleotides outside the gene matches: 27. There are 23 residues in the CDR3. Per germline, CDR1 WNHNN and CDR2 SYGVQD (reference sequence). The CDR3 region is CASSESSNMGGTGPTRAYYEQYF. The CDR3 DNA is TGCGCCAGCAGTGAGTCGTCAAATATGGGCGGGACAGGGCCCACCAGAGCCTACTACGAGCAGTACTTC.

This rearrangement joins TRBV18 to TRBJ1-4; perhaps TRBD1 as D (5 bases). V was cut by 3 bases and J by 0 bases, with 11 bases left in between. Per germline, CDR1 KGHSH and CDR2 LQKENI. This CDR3 comprises 16 residues. Here the CDR3 reads CASSPFGTSTNEKLFF. CDR3 DNA: TGTGCCAGCTCACCCTTTGGGACGTCAACTAATGAAAAACTGTTTTTT.

The chain uses TRBV29-1 and TRBJ2-7; D tentatively fits TRBD1 or TRBD2 (5 bases each). CDR1 is SQVTM and CDR2 is ANQGSEA in the germline V gene. V lost 7 bases to trimming and J lost 6 bases, with 13 bases between them. The CDR3 loop spans 11 amino acids. The CDR3 sequence: CSGGVGREQYF. The CDR3 DNA reads TGCAGCGGAGGGGTAGGACGCGAGCAGTACTTC.

V and J are TRBV3-1 (or the pseudogene TRBV3-2) and TRBJ1-4; D is perhaps TRBD1 (5 bases). V was pared by 7 bases and J by 7 bases, with 19 bases between. CDR3 length equals 15 residues. The germline V gene encodes CDR1 LGHDT and CDR2 YNNKEL (reference sequence). CDR3 DNA: TGTGCCAGCACCGCAAATACCCAGGGCGGTGAAAAACTGTTTTTT. Translated, it gives CASTANTQGGEKLFF.

Of note for this clone: At one boundary the junction diverges from the germline segment, which might be a read error. The genes are TRBV2 and TRBJ2-7; no firm D call. Per the germline V gene, CDR1 is SNHLY and CDR2 is FYNNEI. The CDR3 is made up of 12 amino acids. In DNA form, the CDR3 reads TGTGCCAGCAGCGAAGATGGGTACGAGCAGTACTTC. This codes for CASSEDGYEQYF.

The chain uses TRBV7-8 and TRBJ1-1; D unresolved. Germline assignment: CDR1 SGHVS and CDR2 FQNEAQ. Trimming cost V 2 bases and J 0 bases, with 13 bases left between them. This CDR3 comprises 16 residues. The CDR3 loop is CASSLMVVIMNTEAFF. Here the CDR3 DNA reads TGTGCCAGCAGCTTAATGGTCGTTATAATGAACACTGAAGCTTTCTTT.

This chain joins TRBV7-9 and TRBJ2-5; D might be TRBD1 (5 bases). V lost 3 bases, J lost 1 base, and 9 bases lay in between. Germline assignment: CDR1 SEHNR and CDR2 FQNEAQ (reference sequence). This CDR3 comprises 14 residues. CDR3 bases: TGTGCCAGCAGCTTCCTAGGGGTCCAAGAGACCCAGTACTTC. This encodes CASSFLGVQETQYF.

The CDR3 bases are TGTGCCAGCAGCACCGGGACAGTAAACGGAGAGACCCAGTACTTC. It specifies CASSTGTVNGETQYF. This sequence joins TRBV5-5 and TRBJ2-5; 7 bases line up with TRBD1. Looked up from germline, CDR1 is SGHKS and CDR2 is YYEKEE (reference sequence). CDR3 size: 15 residues. After removal of 4 bases from V and 4 bases from J, the junction contained 10 bases not matched to a gene.

The V call is TRBV6-2 or TRBV6-3, the J call TRBJ1-4; D call uncertain. The CDR3 is 14 amino acids. CDR1 is MNHEY and CDR2 is SVGEGT in the germline V gene. The V and J ends lost 6 bases and 5 bases respectively, with 13 bases between them. The CDR3 protein is CASSLGQWNEKLFF. The CDR3 nucleotides are TGTGCCAGCAGCCTCGGTCAGTGGAATGAAAAACTGTTTTTT.

The V call is TRBV7-9, the J call TRBJ1-1; D remains ambiguous. The V gene's germline CDR1 is SEHNR and CDR2 FQNEAQ (reference sequence). V was shortened by 3 bases and J by 1 base, with 6 bases between the two germline ends. This CDR3 has 13 amino acids. The CDR3 DNA reads TGTGCCAGCAGCTTGGAGGGGAACACTGAAGCTTTCTTT. Encoded protein: CASSLEGNTEAFF.

The V and J genes are TRBV18 and TRBJ2-7; weak D call: TRBD2 (5 bases). The ends were cut back, 6 bases at V and 2 bases at J, with 14 bases in the middle. Germline V gene lookup returns CDR1 KGHSH and CDR2 LQKENI. This CDR3 is 14 amino acids long. CDR3 in DNA: TGTGCCAGCTCGCCGACTACGAACCCCTACGAGCAGTACTTC. Protein product: CASSPTTNPYEQYF.

This clone was observed a few times. The chain has TRBV19 and TRBJ1-5, with D hard to call. V was shortened by 3 bases and J by 4 bases, with 10 bases between the two germline ends. Germline V gene sequence: CDR1 LNHDA, CDR2 SQIVND (reference sequence). The CDR3 extends over 14 amino acids. Here the CDR3 reads CASSISQINQPQHF. The DNA of the CDR3 is TGTGCCAGTAGTATTAGCCAGATTAATCAGCCCCAGCATTTT. The full variable domain, in which reference TRBV19 and TRBJ1-5 provide the parts outside the CDR3, is DGGITQSPKYLFRKEGQNVTLSCEQNLNHDAMYWYRQDPGQGLRLIYYSQIVNDFQKGDIAEGYSVSREKKESFPLTVTSAQKNPTAFYLCASSISQINQPQHFGDGTRLSIL.

In this sample, this clone turned up a few times. This chain connects TRBV7-9 to TRBJ2-3; D is ambiguous. CDR1 is SEHNR and CDR2 is FQNEAQ in the germline V gene (reference sequence). The CDR3 totals 12 residues. Trimming shortened V by 1 base and J by 5 bases, and 4 bases separated the two germline ends. In nucleotides, the CDR3 is TGTGCCAGCAGCTTAGGTGAAGATACGCAGTATTTT. Amino acids: CASSLGEDTQYF.

This rearrangement joins TRBV2 to TRBJ1-3, with D unclear. The CDR3 sequence is 15 residues long. With 1 base removed from V and 0 bases from J, the gap between germline ends came to 7 bases. Germline assignment: CDR1 SNHLY and CDR2 FYNNEI. The CDR3 sequence is CASSEGSVSGNTIYF. CDR3 sequence (DNA): TGTGCCAGCAGTGAAGGTTCAGTCTCTGGAAACACCATATATTTT.

CDR3 nucleotide sequence: TGTGCCAGCAGTGACAGAATCTATGGCTACACCTTC. Translated, it gives CASSDRIYGYTF. This chain connects TRBV27 to TRBJ1-2; D may be TRBD1 (5 bases). V dropped 5 bases and J dropped 4 bases, with 8 bases sitting between them. CDR3 length equals 12 residues. Germline CDR1 MNHEY, CDR2 SMNVEV (reference sequence).

The chain combines TRBV24-1 with TRBJ2-1; D unclear. There are 15 residues in the CDR3. Trimming left V 4 bases short and J 5 bases short, with 14 bases between. Germline assignment: CDR1 KGHDR and CDR2 SFDVKD. CDR3 DNA: TGTGCCACCAGTGACCCCGGGTCAAGAAACAATGAGCAGTTCTTC. Translation gives CATSDPGSRNNEQFF.

J is TRBJ2-7 and V is TRBV29-1, with D hard to call. Germline CDR1 reads SQVTM; CDR2 reads ANQGSEA. The CDR3 loop spans 13 amino acids. V was clipped by 4 bases and J by 0 bases, with 10 bases between them. The CDR3 loop reads CSVASGLSYEQYF. The CDR3 region has the DNA TGCAGCGTTGCCTCGGGCCTCTCCTACGAGCAGTACTTC.

This chain links TRBV5-1 with TRBJ1-2; TRBD1 agrees at 8 bases. The CDR3 sequence is 17 residues long. V was clipped by 4 bases and J by 1 base; unmatched bases: 12. Germline assignment: CDR1 SGHRS and CDR2 YFSETQ. The DNA of the CDR3 is TGCGCCAGCAGCCCATACACCGGGACAGGAATTAACTATGGCTACACCTTC. Translating it yields CASSPYTGTGINYGYTF.

Points on this clone: A read error may produce the germline difference seen at one junction end. The genes are TRBV6-1 and TRBJ2-2; 9 bases fit TRBD2. Germline V gene data show CDR1 as MNHNS and CDR2 as SASEGT. This CDR3 region has 17 residues. DNA for the CDR3: TGTCCCAGCAGTGGACTCGCGGGGGGGCCGGGGACCGGGGAGCTGTTTTTT. This codes for CPSSGLAGGPGTGELFF.

The chain links TRBV5-4 to TRBJ2-3; no reliable D call. In germline, CDR1 is SGHNT, CDR2 YYREEE (reference sequence). Trimming left V 1 base short and J 6 bases short, with 3 bases between. The CDR3 runs to 11 residues. The CDR3 sequence is CASSLRDTQYF. In DNA, the CDR3 is TGTGCCAGCAGCTTGAGGGATACGCAGTATTTT.